The T cell receptor beta chain described here comes from a study of identifying expanded T cells in peripheral blood. Healthy donors had no documented immune events, such as infections, while sampled. There are 13 residues in the CDR3. CDR1 is SQVTM, CDR2 ANQGSEA, per germline. Deletions cut 3 bases from V and 1 base from J, with 4 bases between. As regards this clone: What it recognizes is unknown.

TCRdb's table, derived via immunoSEQ multiplex PCR, lists solely in-frame clones and lacks some. The sample lists tens of thousands of clones, over 80% seen once, with around 20% in the top ten. Notes on the study in general: Differentially abundant clones: about 1.2 between replicates, about 16 at approximately two weeks, 19 at four. Across healthy donors, higher total template counts meant significantly greater two-week count variance.

The rearrangement joins TRBV29-1 to TRBJ2-6; the D is unclear. The clonotype comes from a person aged 18 to 75 in good health. Sequencing was done on a sample of blood. In DNA form, the CDR3 reads TGCAGCGTTGATGTTTCTGGGGCCAACGTCCTGACTTTC. It is translated as CSVDVSGANVLTF.